This TCR beta chain was captured by sequencing in a study of CD8+ T cells in alopecia areata. Overall study: It was 6 to 18 months of tofacitinib, and then there were 6 months off drug.

Peripheral blood, together with lesional scalp punch biopsies, was collected from alopecia areata patients. Comments on this clone: Its antigen is still unknown. Different DNA sequences within this sample yield the same CDR3.

Sequencing relied on a cDNA template that was reverse transcribed from extracted RNA. The assay was immunoSEQ multiplex PCR, and TCRdb's table has in-frame clones only and misses some. Of 170,000 or so clones detected, 63% appear once; the ten largest clones hold more than 1.5%. Whole-study results and caveats: Mouse data revealed clearer TCR sharing than patient data did, a gap possibly tied to HLA. Clonality exceeded that of normal scalp in lesional scalp, most notably in alopecia totalis/universalis.

Sequences were derived from CD4+ T cells sorted from blood, sampled at week 0. The receptor comes from a human donor with alopecia areata.

CDR3 bases: TGTGCCTGGAGCAGGGTTTCTGAAGCTTTCTTT. Encoded protein: CAWSRVSEAFF. The chain recombines TRBV30 with TRBJ1-1; D may be TRBD1 (5 bases). The CDR3 contains 11 residues. With 3 bases removed from V and 6 bases from J, the gap between germline ends came to 8 bases. CDR1 is GTSNPN and CDR2 is SVGIG in the germline V gene (reference sequence).